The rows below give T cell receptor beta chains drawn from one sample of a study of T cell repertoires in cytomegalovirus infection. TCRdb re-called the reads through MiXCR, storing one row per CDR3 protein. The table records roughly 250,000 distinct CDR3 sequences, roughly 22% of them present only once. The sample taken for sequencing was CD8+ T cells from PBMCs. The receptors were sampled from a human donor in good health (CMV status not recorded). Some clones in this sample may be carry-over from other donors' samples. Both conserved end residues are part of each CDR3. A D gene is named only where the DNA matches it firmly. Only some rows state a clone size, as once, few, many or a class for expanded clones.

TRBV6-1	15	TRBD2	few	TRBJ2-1	CASTKGTSGNNEQFF	TGTGCCAGCACCAAAGGGACTAGCGGAAACAATGAGCAGTTCTTC
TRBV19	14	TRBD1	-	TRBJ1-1	CASSLTGGLAEAFF	TGTGCCAGTAGCCTCACAGGGGGCCTCGCTGAAGCTTTCTTT
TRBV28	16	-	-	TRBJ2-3	CASSSLDWGSTDTQYF	TGTGCCAGCAGTTCCCTGGACTGGGGGAGCACAGATACGCAGTATTTT
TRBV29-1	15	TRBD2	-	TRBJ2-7	CSVESQGLAGGEQYF	TGCAGCGTTGAAAGCCAGGGACTAGCGGGGGGTGAGCAGTACTTC
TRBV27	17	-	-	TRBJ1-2	CASSLSISDSPNYGYTF	TGTGCCAGCAGTTTATCCATTTCGGACAGTCCTAACTATGGCTACACCTTC
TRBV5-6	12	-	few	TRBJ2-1	CASSQYISEQFF	TGTGCCAGCAGCCAATATATCAGTGAGCAGTTCTTC
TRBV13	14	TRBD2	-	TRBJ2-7	CASSLRLARYEQYF	TGTGCCAGCAGCCTAAGACTAGCGCGCTACGAGCAGTACTTC
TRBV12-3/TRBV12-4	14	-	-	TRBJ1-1	CASSLVTGGTEAFF	TGTGCCAGCAGTTTAGTGACGGGAGGCACTGAAGCTTTCTTT
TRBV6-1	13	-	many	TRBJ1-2	CASRSDSNYGYTF	TGTGCCAGCAGGTCGGACAGTAACTATGGCTACACCTTC
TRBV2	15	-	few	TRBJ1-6	CASSDQGGRFGPLHF	TGTGCCAGCAGTGATCAAGGTGGCAGATTCGGACCCCTCCACTTT
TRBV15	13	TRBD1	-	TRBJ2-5	CATTQGDQETQYF	TGTGCCACCACACAGGGGGATCAGGAGACCCAGTACTTC
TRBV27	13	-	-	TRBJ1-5	CASGGVDNQPQHF	TGTGCCAGCGGGGGGGTCGACAATCAGCCCCAGCATTTT
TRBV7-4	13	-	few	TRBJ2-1	CASSFNGYNEQFF	TGTGCCAGCAGCTTTAACGGGTACAATGAGCAGTTCTTC
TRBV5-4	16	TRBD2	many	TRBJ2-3	CAYPGLPPLGTDTQYF	TGTGCCTACCCGGGACTACCACCCTTAGGCACAGATACGCAGTATTTT
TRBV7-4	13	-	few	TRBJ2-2	CASIIRNTGELFF	TGTGCCAGCATCATAAGGAACACCGGGGAGCTGTTTTTT
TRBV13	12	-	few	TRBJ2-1	CASSPRAEEQFF	TGTGCCAGCAGCCCCCGGGCTGAGGAGCAGTTCTTC
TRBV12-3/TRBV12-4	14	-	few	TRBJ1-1	CASSSPRFGTEAFF	TGTGCCAGCAGTTCCCCCCGCTTCGGCACTGAAGCTTTCTTT
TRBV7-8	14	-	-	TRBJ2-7	CASSLRRTSYEQYF	TGTGCCAGCAGCTTAAGGCGGACCTCCTACGAGCAGTACTTC
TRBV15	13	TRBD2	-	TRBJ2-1	CATRELAVNEQFF	TGTGCCACCAGGGAACTAGCGGTCAATGAGCAGTTCTTC
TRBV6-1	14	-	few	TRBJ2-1	CASGTGAGYNEQFF	TGTGCCAGCGGGACGGGGGCAGGATACAATGAGCAGTTCTTC
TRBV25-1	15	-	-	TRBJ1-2	CASSGHSPAKNGYTF	TGTGCCAGCAGTGGCCATTCCCCGGCAAAAAATGGCTACACCTTC
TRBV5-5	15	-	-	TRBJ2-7	CASSPGTGVSYEQYF	TGTGCCAGCAGCCCCGGGACCGGGGTCTCCTACGAGCAGTACTTC
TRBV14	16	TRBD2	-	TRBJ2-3	CASSQNWRGSTDTQYF	TGTGCCAGCAGCCAAAATTGGCGGGGGAGCACAGATACGCAGTATTTT
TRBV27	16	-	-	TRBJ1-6	CASSRDGSSYNSPLHF	TGTGCCAGCAGCCGGGACGGGAGCTCCTATAATTCACCCCTCCACTTT
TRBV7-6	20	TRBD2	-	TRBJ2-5	CASSSFFGLAGGNFRETQYF	TGTGCCAGCAGCTCCTTTTTTGGCCTAGCGGGGGGCAATTTCCGGGAGACCCAGTACTTC
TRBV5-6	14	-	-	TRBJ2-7	CASSLQRGEYEQYF	TGTGCCAGCAGCTTACAGAGAGGGGAGTACGAGCAGTACTTC
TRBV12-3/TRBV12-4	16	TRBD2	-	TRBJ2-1	CASRFGGGALYNEQFF	TGTGCCAGCAGGTTTGGCGGGGGGGCCCTCTACAATGAGCAGTTCTTC